Listed here are 8 T cell receptor beta chains from one sample, sequenced in a study of blood T cell repertoires in COVID-19. This table comes from immunoSEQ multiplex PCR, and its TCRdb copy is limited to in-frame clones, with some not included. Of about 31,000 clones in the sample, roughly 90% were seen once. The sequencing input was peripheral blood. The receptors derive from a man between 65 and 85 years old with active or convalescent COVID-19.

The sample holds a few counts of this clone. V gene TRBV11-2 combines with J gene TRBJ2-7; no firm D call. The CDR3 extends over 13 amino acids. Per the germline V gene, CDR1 is SGHAT and CDR2 is FQNNGV. V gave up 5 bases and J gave up 5 bases, with 13 bases separating them. CDR3: CASSPTAANEQYF. As DNA, the CDR3 is TGTGCCAGCAGCCCAACCGCGGCGAACGAGCAGTACTTC.

V is TRBV27 and J is TRBJ1-1; 8 nucleotides match TRBD1. Germline V CDR1 and CDR2: MNHEY, SMNVEV (reference sequence). The length of the CDR3 is 14 residues. Trimming removed 6 bases from V and 5 bases from J; junction bases left unmatched: 8. The CDR3 sequence: CASSPQGGRTEAFF. CDR3 bases: TGTGCCAGCAGCCCACAGGGGGGTAGGACTGAAGCTTTCTTT.

Only one count was recorded for this clone. V is TRBV5-4 and J is TRBJ2-7; tentative D call: TRBD1 (5 bases). CDR1 is SGHNT and CDR2 is YYREEE in the germline V gene (reference sequence). This CDR3 region has 14 residues. Trimming took 1 base from V and 2 from J, leaving 10 bases between them. The CDR3 DNA reads as TGTGCCAGCAGCTTGTTTCAGGGAACCTACGAGCAGTACTTC. As protein: CASSLFQGTYEQYF.

Details on this clone: Mismatch with germline at one junction end may stem from a read error. The rearrangement uses TRBV29-1 and TRBJ1-2; D may be TRBD1 (6 bases). CDR3 length: 13 amino acids. CDR1 is SQVTM, CDR2 ANQGSEA, per germline. For the CDR3, the DNA is TGCAGCGCTGAACCACAGGGATACTATGGCTACACCTTC. It yields the protein CSAEPQGYYGYTF.

The chain carries TRBV5-1 and TRBJ2-7; possible D gene TRBD2, 5 bases. CDR1 and CDR2 (germline): SGHRS, YFSETQ. The length of the CDR3 is 13 residues. With 0 bases removed from V and 3 bases from J, the gap between germline ends came to 7 bases. CDR3 DNA sequence: TGCGCCAGCAGCTTGGACGGAGGCTACGAGCAGTACTTC. Protein sequence: CASSLDGGYEQYF.

V is TRBV5-5 and J is TRBJ1-2; D not certain. Trimming stripped 0 bases from V and 2 bases from J, with 11 bases between. The V gene's germline CDR1 is SGHKS and CDR2 YYEKEE (reference sequence). This CDR3 has 15 amino acids. As DNA, the CDR3 is TGTGCCAGCAGCTTGGAGGCGACACTGAACTATGGCTACACCTTC. Its translation: CASSLEATLNYGYTF.

This chain joins TRBV19 and TRBJ1-5; possibly TRBD1 for D (5 bases). Trimming removed 5 bases from V and 1 base from J, with 12 bases in between. The V gene's germline CDR1 is LNHDA and CDR2 SQIVND (reference sequence). This CDR3 spans 15 amino acids. CDR3 nucleotides: TGTGCCAGTAGTTACACCGGACAAAGCAATCAGCCCCAGCATTTT. Amino acid sequence: CASSYTGQSNQPQHF.

The chain links TRBV7-3 to TRBJ2-3; TRBD1 matches at 7 bases. The CDR3 covers 15 residues. CDR1 is SGHTA, CDR2 FQGTGA, per germline. Unmatched junction bases numbered 7, after V lost 6 bases and J lost 1 base. This chain's CDR3 is CASSLRGSGTDTQYF. The CDR3 DNA reads TGTGCCAGCAGTCTCAGGGGGTCAGGCACAGATACGCAGTATTTT.